The present T cell receptor beta chain was sequenced within a study of T cells in Graves' hyperthyroidism and ophthalmopathy. Each diagnosis was grounded in clinical symptoms, serum thyroxine and TRAb, thyroid ultrasound, and orbital computed tomography. This clonotype was counted many times. Its cognate antigen is unknown. General study findings and limits: The blood repertoire included most of the expanded thyroid clonotypes above 0.001. Ophthalmopathy was separated from stable hyperthyroidism by a 13 V-J model.

From RNA transcripts, TCR beta CDR3 regions were amplified. The HTBI primer set was used in a first-round RT-PCR of the TCR CDR3. TCRdb re-analysed the multiplex PCR reads in MiXCR, keeping a single row per CDR3 protein. The profile shows around 300,000 distinct CDR3 sequences, roughly 19% of them singletons. Per germline, CDR1 SGHAT and CDR2 FQNNGV. Trimming took off 1 base at V and 1 base at J, with 8 bases between the two ends. This CDR3 has 15 residues. The source is a man aged 50 to 60 with Graves' ophthalmopathy. V gene TRBV11-2 combines with J gene TRBJ1-3; D might be TRBD1 (5 bases). Sequenced input: blood. The DNA of the CDR3 is TGTGCCAGCAGCTTAGGCGACAGTTCTGGAAACACCATATATTTT. Translated: CASSLGDSSGNTIYF. The full variable domain, rest sourced from reference TRBV11-2 and TRBJ1-3, is EAGVAQSPRYKIIEKRQSVAFWCNPISGHATLYWYQQILGQGPKLLIQFQNNGVVDDSQLPKDRFSAERLKGVDSTLKIQPAKLEDSAVYLCASSLGDSSGNTIYFGEGSWLTVV.